This T cell receptor (beta chain) is from a study of low-dose radiotherapy and immunotherapy resistance in tumors. Study-wide background: Cohort 1 got 0.5 Gy per fraction every 2 weeks, 6.5 Gy in total. Given every two weeks, intravenous cyclophosphamide 200 mg/m2 preceded radiation and immunotherapy by one day. Patients took aspirin (300 mg orally, daily) for four cycles beginning at cycle 1 day 1.

Primers used for first-strand cDNA, a TRAV- and TRBV-specific set, covered both alpha and beta chains. TCRs underwent about 20 PCR cycles of amplification with a constant-region primer and V-primer adapter. TCRdb called the reads again in MiXCR, with one record for every CDR3 protein. The repertoire consists of 55,000 to 65,000 distinct CDR3 sequences, with approximately 25% occurring once and the leading ten covering roughly 6.5%. The sample's time point: before trial treatment. This clonotype has a count of ten or more. Germline V CDR1 and CDR2: KGHSH, LQKENI. The CDR3 has 15 residues. The J segment lost 6 bases and the V segment lost 3 bases, leaving 11 bases of the junction unmatched.

The V and J genes are TRBV18 and TRBJ2-7; 7 nucleotides agree with TRBD2. The input for sequencing was PBMCs, taken before treatment. The TCR sequence derives from a male donor with rectosigmoid adenocarcinoma. The DNA of the CDR3 is TGTGCCAGCTCACCGAGGCCGGGAGGAGCATCCGAGCAGTACTTC. It specifies CASSPRPGGASEQYF.